This TCR beta chain was retrieved from a study of radiotherapy plus CTLA-4 blockade in lung cancer (dated by TCRdb to the late 2010s). Concerning the study at large: Among enrolled patients, 15% to 20% had an objective response and 30% to 40% reached disease control. What the authors observed across the whole study: The strongest predictors of response, as reported, were early dynamic changes in blood T cell clones along with a rise in serum interferon-beta after radiation. After treatment with radiotherapy and ipilimumab, TCR clones that originated in tumors expanded in peripheral blood.

Comment on this clone: Its antigen remains undetermined. Per-nucleotide qualities are absent, and no much larger clonotype sits a single base away.

Receptor libraries were prepared by the immunoSEQ multiplex PCR assay. Imported from immuneACCESS, the table was reduced by TCRdb to in-frame sequences with V and J called. These copies leave out some clones; in studies compared against another copy, an unresolved V gene accounts for under half, and the cause of the remainder is not known. This sample gives more than 95,000 clones in total; roughly 74% of them show up just once. The ten largest clones represent 2.5% to 3.5% of the sample. The V end gives up 1 base and the J end 2 bases, leaving 3 bases in the junction not matched to a gene. CDR1 and CDR2, looked up from the germline V gene (reference sequence), are MNHEY and SMNVEV. From cysteine to phenylalanine, the CDR3 is 15 amino acids long. CDR3 DNA is the only sequence kept; it has 45 bases, read in frame from the first base. The study evaluated CTLA-4 blockade (ipilimumab) given together with focal radiation therapy in patients who had chemo-refractory metastatic non-small-cell lung cancer.

This receptor was taken from a human donor with non-small cell lung cancer who had a partial response to radiotherapy plus ipilimumab. Some clones in this sample may be carry-over from other donors' samples. The input for sequencing was peripheral blood, taken from a patient treated with radiotherapy plus ipilimumab. Rearrangement joined TRBV27 to TRBJ2-5; TRBD1 agrees with 8 junctional bases. The nucleotide sequence is given as TGTGCCAGCAGTTTATGGACAGGGATACAAGAGACCCAGTACTTC. Its protein reads: CASSLWTGIQETQYF.